A single sample gave rise to the 8 T cell receptor beta chains below, sequenced in a study of metastatic and nonmetastatic thyroid tumors. MiXCR was used by TCRdb to re-call the PCR reads. The repertoire has about 93,000 clones, approximately 11% of them found once; the top ten carry over 9%. Every patient was untreated before thyroid surgery. What was sequenced was blood. All receptors derive from a female donor with papillary thyroid cancer or a benign thyroid nodule (not recorded which). Some clones in this sample may be carry-over from other donors' samples.

This clone was counted many times. The J gene is TRBJ1-6, the V gene TRBV30; D is unclear. V lost 3 bases and J 6 bases, leaving 6 bases between the germline ends. The CDR3 is 12 residues long. CDR1 and CDR2 from the germline V gene are GTSNPN and SVGIG (reference sequence). The CDR3 loop reads CAWSRVNSPLHF. As DNA, the CDR3 is TGTGCCTGGAGCCGGGTTAATTCACCCCTCCACTTT.

This clone was counted at least ten times. This sequence joins TRBV3-1 and TRBJ2-5, with D tentatively TRBD1 or TRBD2 (5 bases each). Germline V CDR1 and CDR2: LGHDT, YNNKEL (reference sequence). Between the trimmed V and J ends, which lost 5 bases and 4 bases, there was a span of 17 bases. CDR3 size: 15 residues. The CDR3 region is CASSARDRLRETQYF. The CDR3, as DNA: TGTGCCAGCAGCGCCCGGGACCGCCTGAGAGAGACCCAGTACTTC.

This clone has a count of ten or more. The chain joins TRBV28 to TRBJ1-2; the match to TRBD1 covers 7 bases. The V and J ends lost 5 bases and 4 bases, in that order; junction bases with no gene match: 1. Germline V gene sequence: CDR1 MDHEN, CDR2 SYDVKM. The CDR3 length is 12 residues. The CDR3 DNA reads as TGTGCCAGCAGTCCAGGGGGCTATGGCTACACCTTC. Its protein product is CASSPGGYGYTF.

This clone was recorded at least ten times. The rearrangement uses TRBV19 and TRBJ1-2; 8 bases align to TRBD1. After removal of 5 bases from V and 4 bases from J, the junction contained 9 bases not matched to a gene. Germline V gives CDR1 LNHDA, CDR2 SQIVND (reference sequence). CDR3 length: 15 amino acids. CDR3 sequence (DNA): TGTGCCAGTAGTCCAAACCGACAGGGGATCTATGGCTACACCTTC. It encodes CASSPNRQGIYGYTF.

This clone has just a few counts. The rearrangement joins TRBV7-9 to TRBJ2-5; D is possibly TRBD1 (5 bases). The CDR3 covers 12 residues. The V end lost 2 bases, the J end lost 4 bases, and 5 bases lay between the germline ends. Germline V gene lookup returns CDR1 SEHNR and CDR2 FQNEAQ (reference sequence). The CDR3 DNA sequence: TGTGCCAGCAGCTTACAGGGAGAGACCCAGTACTTC. This sequence encodes CASSLQGETQYF.

Note on this clone: Relative to the germline gene, one junction end is altered; a read error may explain this. The CDR3 DNA sequence: TGCAGTGCTTCGGGGAAATTCCAAGATACCCAGTACTTC. It specifies CSASGKFQDTQYF. The V call is TRBV20-1, the J call TRBJ2-5; tentatively, D is TRBD2 (5 bases). Germline V gene data show CDR1 as DFQATT and CDR2 as SNEGSKA (reference sequence). There are 13 residues in the CDR3.

There are many counts of this clone. V gene TRBV5-6 combines with J gene TRBJ2-7, with 9 bases matching TRBD2. The CDR3 sequence is 16 residues long. Germline CDR1 and CDR2: SGHDT and YYEEEE. V lost 3 bases to trimming and J lost 6 bases; unmatched junction nucleotides: 13. The DNA of the CDR3 is TGTGCCAGCAGCTCGAATTCGGGACTAGCTTTATCCGAGCAGTACTTC. This gives the protein CASSSNSGLALSEQYF.

This clone was counted many times. The J gene is TRBJ2-1, the V gene TRBV9; a possible D gene is TRBD2 (5 bases). The CDR3 covers 15 residues. Per the germline V gene, CDR1 is SGDLS and CDR2 is YYNGEE. Between the trimmed V and J ends, which lost 4 bases and 0 bases, there was a span of 11 bases. Here the CDR3 DNA reads TGTGCCAGCAGCACCGGTGCGGGCTCCTACAATGAGCAGTTCTTC. It specifies CASSTGAGSYNEQFF.